This T cell receptor beta chain was found in a study of T cells in Graves' hyperthyroidism and ophthalmopathy. The CDR3 totals 14 residues. RNA transcripts provided the source from which TCR beta CDR3 regions were amplified. HTBI primers were employed in a first-round RT-PCR of the TCR CDR3. Each CDR3 protein is one row after TCRdb ran MiXCR on the multiplex PCR reads. The sample has about 580,000 distinct CDR3 sequences; roughly 13% are singletons. This clonotype was observed at least ten times. The germline gene is not matched at one end of the junction; a read error may be the cause. V and J are TRBV12-3 or TRBV12-4 and TRBJ1-1; the D gene is possibly TRBD1 (6 bases). Specimen: blood. The receptor's source is a woman aged 25 to 39 with Graves' hyperthyroidism that later progressed to Graves' ophthalmopathy. The CDR3 is CASSLQGTNTEAFF. CDR3 nucleotides: TGCGCCAGCAGCCTACAGGGAACCAACACTGAAGCTTTCTTT.